This entry describes one T cell receptor beta chain. Its antigen is currently unknown. Per germline, CDR1 KGHSH and CDR2 LQKENI. The CDR3 is 14 residues long. Trimming pared 2 bases from V and 5 bases from J, leaving 12 bases between. The data were taken from a study of cytomegalovirus exposure and HLA in healthy donors. PCR involved 60 Vbeta and 13 Jbeta primers. Some clones are missing from TCRdb's copy, which holds only in-frame ones; the method was immunoSEQ multiplex PCR. This sample has fewer than 250,000 clones, with approximately 70% found just once. Findings and limits, study-wide: The study designated fewer than 200 TCR beta chains cytomegalovirus-associated.

The chain links TRBV18 to TRBJ1-1, with no clear D. The receptor was isolated from a woman in her twenties or thirties in good health and CMV-seropositive. The sequencing input was PBMCs. The CDR3 DNA is TGTGCCAGCTCACCAGATGAGGGAGGAACTGAAGCTTTCTTT. Its protein is CASSPDEGGTEAFF.